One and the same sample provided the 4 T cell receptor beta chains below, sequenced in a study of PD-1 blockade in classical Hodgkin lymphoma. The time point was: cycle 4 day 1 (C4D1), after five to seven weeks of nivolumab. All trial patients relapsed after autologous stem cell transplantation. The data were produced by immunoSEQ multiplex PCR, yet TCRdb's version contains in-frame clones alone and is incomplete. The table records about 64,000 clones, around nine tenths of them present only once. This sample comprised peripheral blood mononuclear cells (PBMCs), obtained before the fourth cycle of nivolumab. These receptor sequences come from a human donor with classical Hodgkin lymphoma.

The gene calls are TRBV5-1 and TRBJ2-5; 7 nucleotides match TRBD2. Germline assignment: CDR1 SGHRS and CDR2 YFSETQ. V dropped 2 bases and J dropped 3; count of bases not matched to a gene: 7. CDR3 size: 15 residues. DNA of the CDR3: TGCGCCAGCAGCTTCGTCGGGGGGACGGAAGAGACCCAGTACTTC. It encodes CASSFVGGTEETQYF.

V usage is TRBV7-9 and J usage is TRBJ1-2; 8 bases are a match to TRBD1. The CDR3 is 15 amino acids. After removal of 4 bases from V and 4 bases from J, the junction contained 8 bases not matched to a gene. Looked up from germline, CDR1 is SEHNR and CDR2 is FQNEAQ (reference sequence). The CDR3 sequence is CASSSPDRERYGYTF. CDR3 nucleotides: TGTGCCAGCAGCTCCCCGGACAGGGAACGCTATGGCTACACCTTC.

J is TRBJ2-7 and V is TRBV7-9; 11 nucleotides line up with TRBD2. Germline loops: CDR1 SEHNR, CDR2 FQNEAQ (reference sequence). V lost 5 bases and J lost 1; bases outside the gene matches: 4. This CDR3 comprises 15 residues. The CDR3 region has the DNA TGTGCCAGCAGCCCAACTAGCGGGAGTTCCTACGAGCAGTACTTC. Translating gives CASSPTSGSSYEQYF. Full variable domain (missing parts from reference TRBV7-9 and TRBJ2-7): DTGVSQNPRHKITKRGQNVTFRCDPISEHNRLYWYRQTLGQGPEFLTYFQNEAQLEKSRLLSDRFSAERPKGSFSTLEIQRTEQGDSAMYLCASSPTSGSSYEQYFGPGTRLTVT.

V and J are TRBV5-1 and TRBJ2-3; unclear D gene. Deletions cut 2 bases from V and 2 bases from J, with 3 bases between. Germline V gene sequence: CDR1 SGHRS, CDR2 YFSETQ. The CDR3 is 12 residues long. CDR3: CASSLITDTQYF. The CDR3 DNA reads TGCGCCAGCAGCTTAATCACAGATACGCAGTATTTT.